The rows below give T cell receptor beta chains drawn from one sample of a study of blood T cell repertoires in COVID-19. Generated by immunoSEQ multiplex PCR, the TCRdb table keeps only in-frame clones and is missing some. There are under 200,000 clones in the sample; under 90% occur only once, and approximately 6.9% lies in the top ten. Material: peripheral blood. The origin of the receptors is a man aged 55-75 years with acute or convalescent COVID-19. Both conserved end residues are part of each CDR3. D genes are given only for firm matches. Some rows mark clone size as missing; the rest say once, few, many or name a class of expanded clone.

abundance	v_gene	j_gene	d_gene	CDR3aa	CDR3nt
-	TRBV3-1/TRBV3-2	TRBJ1-6	-	CASSSTSNSPLHF	TGTGCCAGCAGCTCGACAAGTAATTCACCCCTCCACTTT
few	TRBV6-4	TRBJ2-1	-	CASFTRPGELSSGEQFF	TGTGCCAGCTTTACCCGCCCGGGGGAATTAAGCTCAGGTGAGCAGTTCTTC
-	TRBV7-9	TRBJ2-3	-	CASSPRGGADTQYF	TGTGCCAGCAGCCCCCGAGGGGGGGCAGATACGCAGTATTTT
-	TRBV10-3	TRBJ1-1	-	CAIRETGNQLVAFF	TGTGCCATCAGGGAAACAGGGAATCAGTTGGTCGCTTTCTTT
-	TRBV19	TRBJ2-5	-	CASSAYQETQYF	TGTGCCAGTAGTGCGTACCAAGAGACCCAGTACTTC
-	TRBV6-5	TRBJ1-2	TRBD1	CASRGDRIHYGYTF	TGTGCCAGCAGAGGGGACAGGATTCACTATGGCTACACCTTC
-	TRBV24-1	TRBJ2-7	TRBD2	CATRHPPGRAYEQYF	TGTGCCACCAGACATCCCCCCGGGAGGGCCTACGAGCAGTACTTC
-	TRBV12-5	TRBJ2-7	TRBD1	CASAARTQGAGYEQYF	TGTGCTAGTGCCGCCCGGACACAGGGGGCAGGGTACGAGCAGTACTTC
-	TRBV5-1	TRBJ2-3	-	CASSPLAVLDTQYF	TGCGCCAGCAGCCCGTTGGCGGTTCTTGATACGCAGTATTTT
-	TRBV25-1	TRBJ2-7	-	CASSFRGKHSYEQYF	TGTGCCAGCAGTTTCCGGGGAAAGCACTCCTACGAGCAGTACTTC
-	TRBV4-1	TRBJ2-7	TRBD2	CASRDVLRGTYEQYF	TGCGCCAGCAGGGACGTTTTGCGGGGGACCTACGAGCAGTACTTC
-	TRBV27	TRBJ1-4	TRBD1	CASSQLRNRGNEKLFF	TGTGCCAGCAGCCAACTGAGGAACAGGGGAAATGAAAAACTGTTTTTT
-	TRBV3-1/TRBV3-2	TRBJ1-3	-	CASSQGGRSGNTIYF	TGTGCCAGCAGCCAAGGGGGCCGCTCTGGAAACACCATATATTTT
-	TRBV4-1	TRBJ1-3	-	CASSQPGSGNTIYF	TGCGCCAGCAGCCAACCCGGGTCTGGAAACACCATATATTTT
-	TRBV3-1/TRBV3-2	TRBJ1-4	-	CASSQEVCTGSNEKLFF	TGTGCCAGCAGCCAAGAAGTGTGTACGGGGTCTAATGAAAAACTGTTTTTT
-	TRBV7-8	TRBJ2-1	-	CASSLDSYNEQFF	TGTGCCAGCAGCTTAGATAGCTACAATGAGCAGTTCTTC
-	TRBV7-9	TRBJ2-5	-	CASSLLRGETQYF	TGTGCCAGCAGCTTATTGAGGGGGGAGACCCAGTACTTC
-	TRBV11-3	TRBJ2-7	-	CASSLRLINSYEQYF	TGTGCCAGCAGCTTAAGACTGATAAACTCCTACGAGCAGTACTTC
-	TRBV11-3	TRBJ2-1	TRBD2	CASSLGLAGEQFF	TGTGCCAGCAGCTTGGGACTAGCAGGCGAGCAGTTCTTC
-	TRBV4-1	TRBJ1-4	-	CASSQARVEEKLFF	TGCGCCAGCAGCCAAGCCCGCGTGGAGGAAAAACTGTTTTTT
few	TRBV15	TRBJ1-1	TRBD1	CATSKGADAFF	TGTGCCACCAGCAAGGGGGCGGATGCTTTCTTT
many	TRBV19	TRBJ2-1	TRBD1	CASQDRVGNEQFF	TGTGCCAGCCAGGACAGGGTCGGCAATGAGCAGTTCTTC
few	TRBV6-5	TRBJ1-5	-	CASRRDSNQPQHF	TGTGCCAGCCGACGGGATAGCAATCAGCCCCAGCATTTT
-	TRBV5-1	TRBJ1-2	-	CASSLTGLEGYTF	TGCGCCAGCAGCTTAACAGGGTTAGAAGGCTACACCTTC
-	TRBV19	TRBJ2-7	TRBD1	CASSIGTAPYEQYF	TGTGCCAGTAGTATCGGGACAGCACCCTACGAGCAGTACTTC
-	TRBV2	TRBJ2-7	TRBD2	CASQGTSDFYEQYF	TGTGCCAGCCAGGGGACTAGTGATTTCTACGAGCAGTACTTC
-	TRBV21-1	TRBJ1-6	-	CASSIRDRGCTNNSPLHF	TGTGCCAGCAGCATCCGGGACAGGGGGTGTACTAATAATTCACCCCTCCACTTT
-	TRBV27	TRBJ1-5	-	CASSLVQNQPQHF	TGTGCCAGCAGTTTAGTACAGAATCAGCCCCAGCATTTT
-	TRBV18	TRBJ1-3	-	CASSPDSSGNTIYF	TGTGCCAGCTCACCCGACAGCTCTGGAAACACCATATATTTT
-	TRBV9	TRBJ1-3	-	CASSDGTNSGNTIYF	TGTGCCAGCAGCGACGGGACTAACTCTGGAAACACCATATATTTT
-	TRBV6-5	TRBJ2-1	TRBD2	CASSPLGGYEQFF	TGTGCCAGCAGTCCTCTGGGGGGGTATGAGCAGTTCTTC
-	TRBV18	TRBJ2-3	TRBD2	CASSPRLARRTDTQYF	TGTGCCAGCTCACCCCGACTAGCGCGCCGCACAGATACGCAGTATTTT
-	TRBV18	TRBJ2-7	TRBD1	CASSSTGQGSHEQYF	TGTGCCAGCTCATCCACGGGACAGGGGAGCCACGAGCAGTACTTC
many	TRBV19	TRBJ2-7	-	CASSLAGTMTYEQYF	TGTGCCAGTAGTTTAGCCGGAACTATGACCTACGAGCAGTACTTC
-	TRBV6-5	TRBJ1-5	TRBD1	CASNPGGSNQPQHF	TGTGCCAGCAATCCAGGGGGCAGCAATCAGCCCCAGCATTTT
-	TRBV7-8	TRBJ2-1	-	CASSLVAPSSYNEQFF	TGTGCCAGCAGCTTAGTAGCACCGAGCTCCTACAATGAGCAGTTCTTC
once	TRBV5-8	TRBJ1-4	-	CASRIKGQRDEKLFF	TGTGCCAGCAGGATCAAAGGACAGAGGGATGAAAAACTGTTTTTT
once	TRBV4-1	TRBJ1-1	-	CASSSPLRGRMNTEAFF	TGCGCCAGCAGCTCCCCCCTTAGGGGCAGGATGAACACTGAAGCTTTCTTT
-	TRBV24-1	TRBJ1-2	-	CATSVNQNYGYTF	TGTGCCACCAGTGTAAATCAGAACTATGGCTACACCTTC
-	TRBV11-3	TRBJ2-3	TRBD1	CASSSRTGGTDTQYF	TGTGCCAGCAGCTCCCGGACAGGGGGCACAGATACGCAGTATTTT
once	TRBV6-5	TRBJ2-7	TRBD1	CASSLRTGGLYEQYF	TGTGCCAGCAGTCTCCGGACAGGGGGCCTCTACGAGCAGTACTTC
-	TRBV7-2	TRBJ2-2	-	CASSLGYRGTGELFF	TGTGCCAGCAGCTTAGGGTATCGGGGCACCGGGGAGCTGTTTTTT
-	TRBV29-1	TRBJ1-5	-	CSVDRGIQPQHF	TGCAGCGTTGACAGGGGAATTCAGCCCCAGCATTTT
-	TRBV7-9	TRBJ1-5	-	CASSPLGGADQPQHF	TGTGCCAGCAGCCCCTTAGGGGGGGCCGATCAGCCCCAGCATTTT
-	TRBV5-6	TRBJ2-2	-	CASSLRQVVSGELFF	TGTGCCAGCAGCCTGAGACAGGTTGTGTCCGGGGAGCTGTTTTTT
-	TRBV9	TRBJ2-2	-	CASSRQGINTGELFF	TGTGCCAGCTCCAGGCAGGGGATAAACACCGGGGAGCTGTTTTTT
-	TRBV4-2	TRBJ2-2	-	CASSQISGNTGELFF	TGTGCCAGCAGCCAGATTAGCGGTAACACCGGGGAGCTGTTTTTT
-	TRBV18	TRBJ1-2	TRBD1	CASSPRDRVSNYGYTF	TGTGCCAGCTCACCCCGGGACAGGGTCTCTAACTATGGCTACACCTTC